This passage covers 3 T cell receptor beta chains from one sample sequenced in a study of precursors of human CD4 cytotoxic T cells. Bulk UMI-based sequencing covered sorted CD4+ central memory, effector memory, IL-7R-high and IL-7R-negative TEMRA subsets. Each CDR3 protein gets one entry after TCRdb re-called the reads with MiXCR. The sample carries about 590 distinct CDR3 sequences, around 16% recorded once. Input material: memory CD4+ T cells from blood (PBMCs). The receptor set was obtained from a human donor in good health.

V and J are TRBV6-2 or TRBV6-3 and TRBJ2-7; tentatively, D is TRBD2 (5 bases). Germline V CDR1 and CDR2: MNHEY, SVGEGT. This CDR3 comprises 13 residues. Deletions cut 2 bases from V and 12 bases from J, with 17 bases between. The CDR3, as DNA: TGTGCCAGCAGTTACCTCCCGGCCGGGGTGCCGTACTTC. It yields the protein CASSYLPAGVPYF.

Sample share makes this clonotype large. The chain uses TRBV6-6 and TRBJ1-5; D not resolved. V lost 4 bases and J 5 bases, leaving 9 bases between the germline ends. This CDR3 region has 13 residues. Germline CDR1 and CDR2: MNHNY and SVGAGI (reference sequence). CDR3 region: CASSSAGDQPQHF. For the CDR3, the DNA is TGTGCCAGCAGTTCGGCCGGTGATCAGCCCCAGCATTTT.

By proportion, this clonotype is medium-sized. This sequence joins TRBV10-3 and TRBJ1-3, with unresolved D. The V end lost 3 bases, the J end lost 0 bases, and 6 bases lay between the germline ends. From germline, CDR1 is ENHRY and CDR2 SYGVKD. The CDR3 sequence is 14 residues long. CDR3 nucleotides: TGTGCCATCAGTGACCGGAGCTCTGGAAACACCATATATTTT. Protein sequence: CAISDRSSGNTIYF.